These 29 T cell receptor beta chains were sequenced from one sample in a study of regulatory T cells in long-lasting Graves disease. Through Arm-PCR of CDR3 regions and iRepertoire HTBI primers, TCR beta libraries were built. TCRdb recomputed calls from the multiplex PCR reads with MiXCR, one row per CDR3 protein. The sample consists of 370,000 or so distinct CDR3 sequences, around 15% of them appearing once. Time point here: newly diagnosed GD, antithyroid drugs for less than 3 months. TCR sequences were obtained from RNA taken from PBMCs. The sample was also reused in another study, on T cells in Graves' hyperthyroidism and ophthalmopathy.

The specimen comprised peripheral blood mononuclear cells (PBMCs), sampled at new diagnosis, from a patient treated with antithyroid drugs. Receptor source: a woman aged 18 to 35 with Graves disease.

There are many counts of this clonotype. J is TRBJ1-5 and V is TRBV3-1, with a tentative D call TRBD1 (5 bases). The CDR3 is 17 amino acids. V lost 1 base to trimming and J lost 4 bases, with 17 bases between them. Germline V CDR1 and CDR2: LGHDT, YNNKEL (reference sequence). CDR3 nucleotide sequence: TGTGCCAGCAGCCAAGGATCTGGGGGGGTGGCAAATCAGCCCCAGCATTTT. Translated, it gives CASSQGSGGVANQPQHF.

This clonotype was found many times. The chain's CDR3 is CASSPIQNQGSYNEQFF. The CDR3 DNA sequence: TGTGCCAGCTCACCAATACAGAACCAAGGCTCCTACAATGAGCAGTTCTTC. This chain links TRBV18 with TRBJ2-1; D unclear. Germline V gene data show CDR1 as KGHSH and CDR2 as LQKENI. The ends were cut back, 2 bases at V and 0 bases at J, with 14 bases in the middle. The length of the CDR3 is 17 residues.

This clonotype was counted at least ten times. The chain has TRBV28 and TRBJ1-1; 9 nucleotides agree with TRBD1. The CDR3 contains 18 residues. J lost 0 bases, V lost 7 bases, and 15 bases had no gene match. Germline loops: CDR1 MDHEN, CDR2 SYDVKM. CDR3 DNA: TGTGCCAGCAATAACAGGGGGCGGGTTACGACCGTGAACACTGAAGCTTTCTTT. Residues: CASNNRGRVTTVNTEAFF.

This clonotype was counted only a few times. The chain couples TRBV4-2 to TRBJ2-7; 15 bases fit TRBD2. Germline values: CDR1 LGHNA, CDR2 YNFKEQ. With 0 bases clipped from V and 0 bases from J, the junction kept 9 bases outside the gene matches. The CDR3 has 20 amino acids. The CDR3 sequence is CASSQDISGTSGGSSYEQYF. The CDR3 DNA is TGTGCCAGCAGCCAAGATATTAGCGGGACTAGCGGGGGGAGCTCCTACGAGCAGTACTTC.

This clonotype was detected ten times or more. V and J are TRBV5-6 and TRBJ2-5; no firm D call. Germline CDR1 SGHDT, CDR2 YYEEEE. This CDR3 comprises 14 residues. Trimming left V 4 bases short and J 5 bases short, with 15 bases between. The CDR3, as DNA: TGTGCCAGCAGCCCGTCAGGAACTGAGGAGACCCAGTACTTC. It encodes CASSPSGTEETQYF.

This clonotype was picked up a small number of times. The chain recombines TRBV6-2 or TRBV6-3 with TRBJ2-5, with a weak D call TRBD2 (5 bases). This CDR3 comprises 13 residues. Trimming stripped 5 bases from V and 7 bases from J, with 14 bases between. Germline V CDR1 and CDR2: MNHEY, SVGEGT. The CDR3 bases are TGTGCCAGCAGTGTGCTAGCTTACGGGACCCAGTACTTC. Translating it yields CASSVLAYGTQYF.

This clonotype was recorded many times. The chain joins TRBV9 to TRBJ2-7, with 7 bases identical to TRBD1. Germline CDR1 and CDR2: SGDLS and YYNGEE. Trimming removed 0 bases from V and 3 bases from J; junction bases left unmatched: 6. CDR3 length: 15 residues. The CDR3 DNA is TGTGCCAGCAGCGTAGGACAGGGAAGTATCTACGAGCAGTACTTC. It codes for CASSVGQGSIYEQYF.

The chain carries TRBV6-5 and TRBJ1-2, with no clear D. The CDR3 runs to 13 residues. Germline V gives CDR1 MNHEY, CDR2 SVGAGI. The V gene lost 0 bases and the J gene lost 8 bases, with 10 bases spanning the gap. CDR3 sequence reads: CASSYSTLEGYTF. CDR3 bases: TGTGCCAGCAGTTACTCGACCTTGGAGGGCTACACCTTC.

This clonotype was detected many times. This chain links TRBV6-6 with TRBJ2-1, with 9 bases identical to TRBD2. The ends lost 0 bases at V and 4 bases at J; junction bases unmatched: 7. Germline values: CDR1 MNHNY, CDR2 SVGAGI (reference sequence). The CDR3 totals 17 residues. As DNA, the CDR3 is TGTGCCAGCAGTTACTCGAGGCGGGAGGGGCGATACAATGAGCAGTTCTTC. Its protein is CASSYSRREGRYNEQFF.

Only a few counts were recorded for this clonotype. This sequence joins TRBV27 and TRBJ1-6, with TRBD1 as a possible D gene (5 bases). This CDR3 has 17 residues. Per the germline V gene, CDR1 is MNHEY and CDR2 is SMNVEV (reference sequence). The germline V and J ends were trimmed by 5 bases and 4 bases, with 18 bases remaining between them. The chain's CDR3 is CASSPLGGFLYNSPLHF. As DNA, the CDR3 is TGTGCCAGCAGTCCCCTCGGGGGGTTCCTATATAATTCACCCCTCCACTTT.

This clonotype was found many times. The rearrangement links TRBV18 to TRBJ2-7; no reliable D call. The CDR3 is 14 amino acids. The germline V gene encodes CDR1 KGHSH and CDR2 LQKENI. V lost 2 bases and J lost 0, with 8 bases in between. This CDR3 is CASSPGGSSYEQYF. The CDR3 DNA reads TGTGCCAGCTCACCAGGCGGCAGCTCCTACGAGCAGTACTTC.

Worth noting for this clonotype: A read error is the likely source, as a far larger clone sits one nucleotide away. Because the CDR3 is missing its conserved closing phenylalanine or tryptophan, this is likely a read error. The rearrangement uses TRBV9 and TRBJ2-3; TRBD1 matches 7 bases. This CDR3 has 15 amino acids. The germline V gene encodes CDR1 SGDLS and CDR2 YYNGEE. CDR3 protein: CASSLGQHRTDTQYL. Here the CDR3 DNA reads TGCGCCAGCAGCTTGGGACAGCACCGCACAGATACGCAGTATCTT.

The chain recombines TRBV18 with TRBJ2-1; D call uncertain. Trimming shortened V by 2 bases and J by 6 bases, and 8 bases separated the two germline ends. CDR1 and CDR2 from the germline V gene are KGHSH and LQKENI. This CDR3 spans 13 amino acids. CDR3 sequence reads: CASSPGQLNEQFF. Written as DNA, the CDR3 is TGTGCCAGCTCACCAGGGCAGCTCAATGAGCAGTTCTTC.

This clonotype was seen a few times. The chain has TRBV3-1 and TRBJ1-4; D gene ambiguous. V was cut by 4 bases and J by 8 bases, with 11 bases left in between. The CDR3 is 13 amino acids. Germline V gene sequence: CDR1 LGHDT, CDR2 YNNKEL (reference sequence). CDR3 region: CASSPLTREKLFF. CDR3 bases: TGTGCCAGCAGCCCCTTGACGCGGGAAAAACTGTTTTTT.

This chain links TRBV25-1 with TRBJ1-3; no reliable D call. The CDR3 is made up of 15 amino acids. From germline, CDR1 is MGHDK and CDR2 SYGVNS. V dropped 1 base and J dropped 2 bases, with 9 bases sitting between them. This CDR3 is CASSESTFPGNTIYF. CDR3 bases: TGTGCCAGCAGTGAATCAACTTTCCCTGGAAACACCATATATTTT.

This clonotype has more than one count but fewer than ten. V is TRBV5-5 and J is TRBJ1-2; 8 bases line up with TRBD1. The junction had 6 bases not matched to a gene; V was cut back by 4 bases and J by 4 bases. The CDR3 runs to 14 residues. Germline lookup yields CDR1 SGHKS and CDR2 YYEKEE (reference sequence). CDR3 region: CASSRTGFLYGYTF. DNA of the CDR3: TGTGCCAGCAGCCGGACAGGGTTCCTCTATGGCTACACCTTC.

In its sample, this clonotype was seen many times. This chain links TRBV7-9 with TRBJ2-5; 7 bases are shared with TRBD1. The germline V gene has CDR1 SEHNR and CDR2 FQNEAQ (reference sequence). The CDR3 spans 16 residues. Trimming removed 6 bases from V and 3 bases from J; junction bases left unmatched: 13. CDR3 loop: CASRRDWGQNKETQYF. The CDR3 nucleotides are TGTGCCAGCAGAAGAGACTGGGGACAGAACAAAGAGACCCAGTACTTC.

This clonotype was recorded many times. The chain uses TRBV5-1 and TRBJ2-7; possibly TRBD2 for D (6 bases). This CDR3 region has 15 residues. Deletions cut 6 bases from V and 2 bases from J, with 18 bases between. CDR1 SGHRS and CDR2 YFSETQ come from the germline V gene. CDR3 in amino acids: CASTPGGVGPYEQYF. The CDR3 coding sequence is TGCGCCAGCACTCCTGGAGGGGTAGGACCCTACGAGCAGTACTTC. The entire variable domain, with the rest obtained from reference TRBV5-1 and TRBJ2-7, is as follows: KAGVTQTPRYLIKTRGQQVTLSCSPISGHRSVSWYQQTPGQGLQFLFEYFSETQRNKGNFPGRFSGRQFSNSRSEMNVSTLELGDSALYLCASTPGGVGPYEQYFGPGTRLTVT.

The table lists this clonotype with many counts. The chain is built from TRBV28 and TRBJ2-7; maybe TRBD1 (6 bases). The CDR3 consists of 15 residues. Germline V gives CDR1 MDHEN, CDR2 SYDVKM. Between the trimmed V and J ends, which lost 6 bases and 7 bases, there was a span of 22 bases. The CDR3, as DNA: TGTGCCAGCAGAGAGAGGACAGTCGGGGTAGGGGAGCAGTACTTC. As protein: CASRERTVGVGEQYF.

This clonotype was seen more than once but under ten times. The chain has TRBV19 and TRBJ2-1; 7 bases agree with TRBD1. The CDR3 runs to 14 residues. Germline-derived CDR1 and CDR2 are LNHDA and SQIVND (reference sequence). V shed 9 bases and J 6 bases; nucleotides not matched to a gene: 11. CDR3 in amino acids: CASHRGQGSNEQFF. The CDR3 DNA is TGTGCCAGCCATAGGGGGCAGGGAAGCAATGAGCAGTTCTTC. Drawing the rest from reference TRBV19 and TRBJ2-1, the complete variable domain is DGGITQSPKYLFRKEGQNVTLSCEQNLNHDAMYWYRQDPGQGLRLIYYSQIVNDFQKGDIAEGYSVSREKKESFPLTVTSAQKNPTAFYLCASHRGQGSNEQFFGPGTRLTVL.

To note about this clonotype: A read error is likely here: a far larger clone is one base away. This chain uses TRBV19 with TRBJ2-1, with no clear D. This CDR3 has 13 amino acids. Germline V lookup: CDR1 LNHDA, CDR2 SQIVND (reference sequence). Trimming shortened V by 7 bases and J by 10 bases, and 17 bases separated the two germline ends. The CDR3 here is CASTGGSSYEQFF. The CDR3 bases are TGTGCCAGTACCGGCGGAAGCTCCTACGAGCAGTTCTTC. The variable domain in full, with the rest retrieved from reference TRBV19 and TRBJ2-1, is DGGITQSPKYLFRKEGQNVTLSCEQNLNHDAMYWYRQDPGQGLRLIYYSQIVNDFQKGDIAEGYSVSREKKESFPLTVTSAQKNPTAFYLCASTGGSSYEQFFGPGTRLTVL.

This clonotype showed up many times. The V gene is TRBV18, the J gene TRBJ1-2; D possibly corresponds to TRBD1 (5 bases). The CDR3 contains 14 residues. V lost 0 bases, J lost 5 bases, and 10 bases lay in between. From germline, CDR1 is KGHSH and CDR2 LQKENI. CDR3 nucleotide sequence: TGTGCCAGCTCACCACCGGGGCGGTCTTATGGCTACACCTTC. Its translation: CASSPPGRSYGYTF.

The genes are TRBV2 and TRBJ1-5; 7 bases fit TRBD1. Germline V gene data show CDR1 as SNHLY and CDR2 as FYNNEI. CDR3 length: 15 residues. V lost 4 bases and J lost 4; bases outside the gene matches: 7. The CDR3 DNA follows: TGTGCCAGCAGTGTTGGGACAGTACCAAATCAGCCCCAGCATTTT. Its protein is CASSVGTVPNQPQHF.

This clonotype was seen repeatedly, ten times or more. The rearrangement uses TRBV18 and TRBJ1-1; D gene unclear. V was cut by 5 bases and J by 7 bases, with 11 bases left in between. The CDR3 length is 12 residues. Germline V gene sequence: CDR1 KGHSH, CDR2 LQKENI. The CDR3 here is CASSEVKIEAFF. The CDR3 coding sequence is TGTGCCAGCTCAGAAGTTAAAATTGAAGCTTTCTTT.

This chain links TRBV6-5 with TRBJ1-5; 7 bases align to TRBD1. The CDR3 runs 15 residues. V shed 2 bases, J shed 4 bases, and the junction held 5 bases outside the gene matches. Germline V gives CDR1 MNHEY, CDR2 SVGAGI. CDR3 DNA: TGTGCCAGCAGTTACGGAGGACAGGATAATCAGCCCCAGCATTTT. Translating gives CASSYGGQDNQPQHF.

This clonotype came up a few times. The chain is built from TRBV5-1 and TRBJ2-4, with D tentatively TRBD1 (6 bases). CDR3 size: 16 residues. Trimming pared 0 bases from V and 0 bases from J, leaving 10 bases between. The V gene's germline CDR1 is SGHRS and CDR2 YFSETQ. In DNA form, the CDR3 reads TGCGCCAGCAGCTTGGGGACAGCTCTAGCCAAAAACATTCAGTACTTC. It yields the protein CASSLGTALAKNIQYF.

The chain is built from TRBV12-3 or TRBV12-4 and TRBJ2-5, with TRBD2 identical over 13 bases. The CDR3 contains 15 residues. V lost 8 bases, J lost 1 base, and 4 bases stayed unmatched. This chain's CDR3 is CASRGLAGSQETQYF. CDR3 bases: TGTGCCAGCCGGGGACTAGCGGGGTCCCAAGAGACCCAGTACTTC.

The rearrangement joins TRBV5-6 to TRBJ1-5, with D perhaps matching TRBD1 (6 bases). Germline V lookup: CDR1 SGHDT, CDR2 YYEEEE. The CDR3 has 13 residues. V lost 4 bases to trimming and J lost 4 bases, with 9 bases between them. Here the CDR3 reads CASSRGTNQPQHF. Written as DNA, the CDR3 is TGTGCCAGCAGCAGGGGGACTAATCAGCCCCAGCATTTT. Combining the CDR3 with reference TRBV5-6 and TRBJ1-5 gives the whole variable domain DAGVTQSPTHLIKTRGQQVTLRCSPKSGHDTVSWYQQALGQGPQFIFQYYEEEERQRGNFPDRFSGHQFPNYSSELNVNALLLGDSALYLCASSRGTNQPQHFGDGTRLSIL.

At least ten counts were recorded for this clonotype. The chain employs TRBV13 and TRBJ2-7, with TRBD1 matching 10 bases. From germline, CDR1 is PRHDT and CDR2 FYEKMQ (reference sequence). The CDR3 consists of 15 residues. V shed 1 base and J 4 bases; nucleotides not matched to a gene: 4. For the CDR3, the DNA is TGTGCCAGCAGCTTAGAAGGACAGGGGGGGTACGAGCAGTACTTC. Its protein is CASSLEGQGGYEQYF. Full variable domain (remainder filled in from reference TRBV13 and TRBJ2-7): AAGVIQSPRHLIKEKRETATLKCYPIPRHDTVYWYQQGPGQDPQFLISFYEKMQSDKGSIPDRFSAQQFSDYHSELNMSSLELGDSALYFCASSLEGQGGYEQYFGPGTRLTVT.